The rows below give T cell receptor beta chains drawn from one sample of a study of T cells in Graves' hyperthyroidism and ophthalmopathy. TCRdb reprocessed the multiplex PCR reads via MiXCR and lists one record per CDR3 protein. Of roughly 580,000 distinct CDR3 sequences in the sample, about 14% were seen once. The source material was blood. These receptors originate from a woman aged 25-40 years with Graves' hyperthyroidism that later progressed to Graves' ophthalmopathy. Both conserved end residues are part of each CDR3. The D gene is left open where the match is weak. The size entry is marked missing in some rows and otherwise reads once, few, many or a size class.

NA	TRBV20-1	many	TRBJ1-5	CSARDFRGTGNQPQHF	TGCAGTGCTAGAGATTTTAGGGGAACAGGGAATCAGCCCCAGCATTTT
NA	TRBV28	NA	TRBJ2-3	CASSLFPLRELTGLDTQYF	TGTGCCAGCAGTTTATTTCCCCTCAGAGAACTCACCGGATTGGATACGCAGTATTTT
TRBD2	TRBV4-2	NA	TRBJ2-1	CASSQGLADPYNEQFF	TGTGCCAGCAGCCAAGGGCTAGCGGACCCCTACAATGAGCAGTTCTTC
NA	TRBV18	many	TRBJ2-7	CASSPGQGSSYEQYF	TGTGCCAGCTCACCAGGGCAGGGTTCATCCTACGAGCAGTACTTC
NA	TRBV28	many	TRBJ2-7	CASRQTAIPSYEQYF	TGTGCCAGCAGGCAGACAGCTATCCCGTCCTACGAGCAGTACTTC
NA	TRBV15	many	TRBJ2-7	CATSREGGKVYEQYF	TGTGCCACCAGCAGAGAAGGCGGGAAGGTCTACGAGCAGTACTTC
NA	TRBV19	few	TRBJ2-7	CASQKTGPYEQYF	TGTGCCAGCCAGAAGACGGGACCCTACGAGCAGTACTTC
NA	TRBV28	many	TRBJ1-2	CASSPPTQGASGYTF	TGTGCCAGCAGCCCACCAACTCAGGGAGCGAGTGGCTACACCTTC
TRBD2	TRBV7-9	few	TRBJ2-1	CASTPGRAKYHSGKNPIHEQFF	TGTGCCAGCACCCCGGGAAGAGCGAAATATCATAGCGGGAAGAACCCCATCCATGAGCAGTTCTTC
TRBD2	TRBV6-2/TRBV6-3	NA	TRBJ2-1	CASSRGVAGVYNEQFF	TGTGCCAGCAGCAGAGGTGTGGCGGGAGTCTACAATGAGCAGTTCTTC
NA	TRBV2	NA	TRBJ2-3	CASKVAGTDTQYF	TGTGCCAGCAAGGTGGCGGGAACAGATACGCAGTATTTT
NA	TRBV6-1	many	TRBJ2-1	CASSFLASQENEQFF	TGTGCCAGCAGTTTCCTAGCGTCCCAGGAGAATGAGCAGTTCTTC
NA	TRBV27	many	TRBJ1-2	CASSSHSRDYGYTF	TGTGCCAGCAGTTCACACAGCAGGGACTATGGCTACACCTTC
NA	TRBV30	NA	TRBJ2-1	CAWSYGGTEQFF	TGTGCCTGGAGTTACGGCGGGACCGAGCAGTTCTTC
NA	TRBV18	many	TRBJ1-2	CASSPFDRFFYGYTF	TGTGCCAGCTCACCATTCGACAGGTTTTTCTATGGCTACACCTTC
NA	TRBV5-5	many	TRBJ1-5	CASSAAYSNQPQHF	TGTGCCAGCTCAGCGGCTTATAGCAATCAGCCCCAGCATTTT
NA	TRBV2	many	TRBJ1-2	CASSELETGYTF	TGTGCCAGCAGTGAATTGGAGACAGGCTACACCTTC
NA	TRBV6-2/TRBV6-3	few	TRBJ1-2	CASSYNAQGGYTF	TGTGCCAGCAGTTACAACGCTCAAGGTGGCTACACCTTC
TRBD2	TRBV20-1	many	TRBJ2-7	CSANPGTSGHYEQYF	TGCAGTGCTAACCCAGGCACTAGCGGCCACTACGAGCAGTACTTC
NA	TRBV19	NA	TRBJ2-4	CASSSGLAKNIQYF	TGTGCCAGTAGTTCGGGACTAGCCAAAAACATTCAGTACTTC
NA	TRBV24-1	NA	TRBJ2-1	CATSVGSYNEQFF	TGTGCCACCAGTGTAGGGTCCTACAATGAGCAGTTCTTC
NA	TRBV27	many	TRBJ2-2	CASSLGTTNTGELFF	TGTGCCAGCAGTTTAGGTACCACGAACACCGGGGAGCTGTTTTTT
NA	TRBV27	many	TRBJ2-6	CASSLSQIRSGANVLTF	TGTGCCAGCAGTTTATCCCAGATCCGCTCTGGGGCCAACGTCCTGACTTTC
NA	TRBV29-1	NA	TRBJ2-7	CSVETPSYEQYF	TGCAGCGTTGAGACCCCGAGCTACGAGCAGTACTTC
TRBD1	TRBV12-3/TRBV12-4	many	TRBJ2-1	CASRTGKNYNEQFF	TGTGCCAGCCGGACAGGGAAGAACTACAATGAGCAGTTCTTC
TRBD2	TRBV28	NA	TRBJ2-1	CASSWAGVGNEQFF	TGTGCCAGCAGTTGGGCGGGAGTTGGGAATGAGCAGTTCTTC
TRBD1	TRBV7-2	NA	TRBJ1-4	CASSSYQGAGEKLFF	TGTGCCAGCAGCTCATACCAGGGGGCCGGTGAAAAACTGTTTTTT
NA	TRBV9	few	TRBJ1-3	CASSTGGGADTIYF	TGTGCCAGCAGCACCGGAGGGGGGGCCGACACCATATATTTT
NA	TRBV7-3	many	TRBJ1-1	CASSPDAGTEAFF	TGTGCCAGCAGCCCCGATGCTGGCACTGAAGCTTTCTTT
TRBD1	TRBV30	many	TRBJ1-2	CAWSVTGTGNGYTF	TGTGCCTGGAGTGTAACCGGGACAGGGAATGGCTACACCTTC
TRBD1	TRBV4-3	many	TRBJ2-7	CASSQLDRASYEQYF	TGCGCCAGCAGCCAATTGGACAGGGCTTCCTACGAGCAGTACTTC
TRBD2	TRBV2	many	TRBJ2-3	CASSEPRAGVRTDTQYF	TGTGCCAGCAGTGAACCTCGGGCGGGAGTGCGGACAGATACGCAGTATTTT
NA	TRBV5-4	many	TRBJ2-1	CASSLVLARNEQFF	TGTGCCAGCAGCTTGGTTTTAGCGCGTAATGAGCAGTTCTTC
TRBD1	TRBV20-1	NA	TRBJ2-7	CSARVRTGINEQYF	TGCAGTGCTAGAGTTCGGACAGGGATTAACGAGCAGTACTTC
NA	TRBV30	NA	TRBJ2-6	CAWTKLGRSGANVLTF	TGTGCCTGGACAAAGTTAGGGCGCTCTGGGGCCAACGTCCTGACTTTC
NA	TRBV10-1	many	TRBJ1-1	CASSDSPNTEAFF	TGCGCCAGTTCGGACAGTCCTAACACTGAAGCTTTCTTT
NA	TRBV19	NA	TRBJ2-5	CASSKWGEKETQYF	TGTGCCAGTAGTAAGTGGGGGGAAAAAGAGACCCAGTACTTC
TRBD2	TRBV4-1	few	TRBJ2-7	CASSQTPSGDSYEQYF	TGCGCCAGCAGCCAAACCCCTAGCGGAGACTCCTACGAGCAGTACTTC
NA	TRBV27	many	TRBJ1-6	CASSPPTDYNSPLHF	TGTGCCAGCAGTCCCCCGACAGATTATAATTCACCCCTCCACTTT
TRBD2	TRBV7-8	many	TRBJ2-5	CASSFAAGVLGETQYF	TGTGCCAGCAGCTTTGCGGCGGGAGTTCTAGGGGAGACCCAGTACTTC
TRBD1	TRBV2	many	TRBJ2-1	CASSSGQGWNEQFF	TGTGCCAGCAGCTCGGGACAGGGGTGGAATGAGCAGTTCTTC
NA	TRBV6-2/TRBV6-3	many	TRBJ1-5	CASSYSLGGNQPQHF	TGTGCCAGCAGTTACTCGTTGGGTGGCAATCAGCCCCAGCATTTT
NA	TRBV2	NA	TRBJ2-5	CACNLALGETQYF	TGTGCCTGCAACCTAGCGCTAGGGGAGACCCAGTACTTC
NA	TRBV20-1	NA	TRBJ2-7	CSASGFSYEQYF	TGCAGTGCTAGCGGCTTCTCCTACGAGCAGTACTTC
TRBD1	TRBV4-1	NA	TRBJ1-1	CASSRGTVMNTEAFF	TGCGCCAGCAGCCGCGGGACAGTCATGAACACTGAAGCTTTCTTT
NA	TRBV28	once	TRBJ1-4	CASSLYRTQLNEKLFF	TGTGCCAGCAGTTTATATAGGACCCAACTGAATGAAAAACTGTTTTTT
NA	TRBV7-2	many	TRBJ2-1	CASSLYLSNEQFF	TGTGCCAGCAGCTTATACTTAAGCAATGAGCAGTTCTTC
TRBD2	TRBV11-3	many	TRBJ2-1	CASSLDRTGGFTEQFF	TGTGCCAGCAGCTTAGATAGGACGGGAGGTTTTACTGAGCAGTTCTTC
TRBD2	TRBV6-1	many	TRBJ2-1	CASSLIQRGGKDEQFF	TGTGCCAGCAGTCTCATCCAGCGGGGCGGTAAGGATGAGCAGTTCTTC
TRBD2	TRBV7-3	many	TRBJ2-1	CASSWGTSEMGEQFF	TGTGCCAGCAGCTGGGGGACTAGTGAAATGGGTGAGCAGTTCTTC
NA	TRBV12-3/TRBV12-4	many	TRBJ1-2	CASTLGSGQRANYGYTF	TGTGCCAGCACTCTCGGGTCCGGACAGCGAGCTAACTATGGCTACACCTTC
TRBD2	TRBV30	few	TRBJ2-6	CASPGGVLGTNVLTF	TGTGCCTCCCCGGGGGGGGTGTTAGGTACCAACGTCCTGACTTTC
NA	TRBV12-3/TRBV12-4	NA	TRBJ2-1	CASTQFGEQFF	TGTGCCAGCACCCAGTTTGGTGAGCAGTTCTTC
TRBD1	TRBV19	few	TRBJ1-1	CASSNRGQGYTEAFF	TGTGCCAGTTCCAATAGGGGACAGGGGTACACTGAAGCTTTCTTT
NA	TRBV2	many	TRBJ1-2	CASSVTLNYGYTF	TGTGCCAGCAGCGTGACACTTAACTATGGCTACACCTTC
TRBD2	TRBV18	few	TRBJ2-5	CASSPQGSGRQTQYF	TGTGCCAGCTCACCACAGGGCAGCGGGAGGCAGACCCAGTACTTC
TRBD1	TRBV27	many	TRBJ1-1	CASSHWTGENTEAFF	TGTGCCAGCAGTCACTGGACAGGGGAGAACACTGAAGCTTTCTTT
TRBD1	TRBV12-3/TRBV12-4	many	TRBJ2-4	CASSSGQRENIQYF	TGTGCCAGCAGTTCGGGACAGCGAGAAAACATTCAGTACTTC
NA	TRBV18	few	TRBJ1-5	CASSSAQGYSNQPQHF	TGTGCCAGCTCGTCCGCTCAGGGGTATAGCAATCAGCCCCAGCATTTT